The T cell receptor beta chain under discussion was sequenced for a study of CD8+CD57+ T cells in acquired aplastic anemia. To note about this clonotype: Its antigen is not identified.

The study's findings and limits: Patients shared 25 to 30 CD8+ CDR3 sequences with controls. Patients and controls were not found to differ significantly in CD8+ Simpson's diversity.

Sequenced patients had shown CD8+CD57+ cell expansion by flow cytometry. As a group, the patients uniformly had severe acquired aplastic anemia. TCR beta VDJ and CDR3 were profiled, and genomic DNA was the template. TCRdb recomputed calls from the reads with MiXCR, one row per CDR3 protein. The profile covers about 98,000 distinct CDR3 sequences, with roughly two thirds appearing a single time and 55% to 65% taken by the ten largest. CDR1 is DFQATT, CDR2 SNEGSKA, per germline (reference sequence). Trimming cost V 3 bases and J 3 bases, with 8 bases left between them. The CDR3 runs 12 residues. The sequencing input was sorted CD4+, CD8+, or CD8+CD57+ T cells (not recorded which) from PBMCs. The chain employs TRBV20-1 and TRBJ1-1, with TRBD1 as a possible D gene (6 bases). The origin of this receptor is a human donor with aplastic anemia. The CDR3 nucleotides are TGCAGTGCTAGCCAGGGGCACACTGAAGCTTTCTTT. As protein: CSASQGHTEAFF.